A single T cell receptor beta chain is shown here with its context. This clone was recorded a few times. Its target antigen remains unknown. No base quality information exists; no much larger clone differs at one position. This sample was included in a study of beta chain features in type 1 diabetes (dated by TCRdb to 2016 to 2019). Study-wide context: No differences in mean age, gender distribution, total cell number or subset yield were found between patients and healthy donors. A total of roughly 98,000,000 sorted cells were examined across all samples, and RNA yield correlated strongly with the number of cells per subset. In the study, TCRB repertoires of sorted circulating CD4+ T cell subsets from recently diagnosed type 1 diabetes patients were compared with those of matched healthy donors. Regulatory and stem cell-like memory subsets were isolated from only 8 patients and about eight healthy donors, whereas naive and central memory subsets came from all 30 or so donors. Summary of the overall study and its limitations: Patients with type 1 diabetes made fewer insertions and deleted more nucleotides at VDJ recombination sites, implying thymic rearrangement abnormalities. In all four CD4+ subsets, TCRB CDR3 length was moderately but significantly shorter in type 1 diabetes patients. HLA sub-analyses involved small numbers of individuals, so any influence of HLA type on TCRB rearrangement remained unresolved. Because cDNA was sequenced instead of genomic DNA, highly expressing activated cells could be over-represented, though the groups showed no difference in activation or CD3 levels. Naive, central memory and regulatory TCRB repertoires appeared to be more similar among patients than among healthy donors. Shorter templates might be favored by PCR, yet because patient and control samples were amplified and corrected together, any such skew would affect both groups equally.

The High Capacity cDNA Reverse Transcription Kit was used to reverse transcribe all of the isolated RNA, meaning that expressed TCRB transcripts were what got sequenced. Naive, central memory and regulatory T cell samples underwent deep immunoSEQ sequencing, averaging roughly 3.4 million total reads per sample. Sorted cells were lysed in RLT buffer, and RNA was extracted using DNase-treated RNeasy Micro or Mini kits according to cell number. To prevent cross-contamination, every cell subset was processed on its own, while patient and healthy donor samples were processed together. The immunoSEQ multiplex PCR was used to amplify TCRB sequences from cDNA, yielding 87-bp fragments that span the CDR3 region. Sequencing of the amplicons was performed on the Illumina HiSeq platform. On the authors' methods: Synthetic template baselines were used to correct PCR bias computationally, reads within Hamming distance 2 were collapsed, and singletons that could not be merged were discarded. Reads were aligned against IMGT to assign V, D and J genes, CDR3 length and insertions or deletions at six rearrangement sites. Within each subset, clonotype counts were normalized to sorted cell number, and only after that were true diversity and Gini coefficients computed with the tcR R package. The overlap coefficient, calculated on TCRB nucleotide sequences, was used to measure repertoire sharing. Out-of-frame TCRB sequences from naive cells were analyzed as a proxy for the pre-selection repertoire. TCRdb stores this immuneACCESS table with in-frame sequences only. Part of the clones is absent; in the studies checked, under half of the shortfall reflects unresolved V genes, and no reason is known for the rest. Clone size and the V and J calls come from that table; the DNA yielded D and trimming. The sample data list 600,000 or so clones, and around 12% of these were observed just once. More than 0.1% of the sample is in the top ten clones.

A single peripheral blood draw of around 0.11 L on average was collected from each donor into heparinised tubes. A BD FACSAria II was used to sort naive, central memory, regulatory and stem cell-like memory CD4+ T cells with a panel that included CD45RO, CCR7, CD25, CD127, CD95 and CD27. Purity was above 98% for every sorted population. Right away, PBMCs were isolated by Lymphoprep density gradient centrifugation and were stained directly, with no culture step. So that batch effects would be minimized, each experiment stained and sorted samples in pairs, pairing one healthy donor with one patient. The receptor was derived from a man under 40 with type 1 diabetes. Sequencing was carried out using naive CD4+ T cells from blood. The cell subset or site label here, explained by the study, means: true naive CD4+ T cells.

DNA sequence: TGTGCCTGGAGTCAGTACTCTGGAAACACCATATATTTT. This gives the protein CAWSQYSGNTIYF. The rearranged chain carries TRBV30 and TRBJ1-3; the D gene cannot be named for sure. V loses 2 bases of germline sequence and J loses 0 bases, and the interval between the two ends is 5 bases. The CDR3 spans 13 residues, from the cysteine through the phenylalanine. Left in the record is the CDR3 DNA by itself, 39 bases read in frame from the first base. In the germline V gene (reference sequence), CDR1 corresponds to GTSNPN and CDR2 to SVGIG.